This TCR beta chain is from a study of CD8 T cells in ankylosing spondylitis. General study points: The study looked at matched synovial fluid samples from ankylosing spondylitis patients. Disease-linked clones were reported to be significantly enriched there. A motif in TCR beta, a set of about eight highly homologous variants, appeared characteristic of ankylosing spondylitis blood.

The germline V gene has CDR1 DFQATT and CDR2 SNEGSKA (reference sequence). V was pared by 2 bases and J by 7 bases, with 5 bases of the junction left unmatched. The CDR3 runs 15 residues. As the method for making TCR beta libraries, quantitative 5'-RACE with molecular barcodes was used. TCRdb processed the 5' RACE reads anew with MiXCR; each CDR3 protein has one entry. The repertoire consists of about 800,000 distinct CDR3 sequences, with 10% to 15% occurring once and the leading ten covering roughly 0.51%. This clonotype has a handful of counts. Its antigen remains unknown. The chain combines TRBV20-1 with TRBJ2-2; 12 bases are shared with TRBD2. The source of this sequence is a male donor with ankylosing spondylitis. Sequenced sample: blood, either unsorted or a sorted T cell fraction (not recorded which). The CDR3: CSARRGLAGSGELFF. DNA of the CDR3: TGCAGTGCTAGACGGGGACTAGCGGGTAGCGGGGAGCTGTTTTTT.